This T cell receptor (beta chain) was captured in a study of blood T cell repertoires in COVID-19. At the level of the study: Whether acute or convalescent, the COVID-19 samples came from the United States, Italy and Spain. T cells, B-cell-depleted T cells, or PBMCs supplied cDNA or gDNA.

The CDR3 covers 14 residues. V lost 0 bases to trimming and J lost 0 bases, with 5 bases between them. Germline CDR1 reads MRHNA; CDR2 reads SNTAGT. Per the original data handling: Estimation of nucleated cell counts was performed using reference gene primer amplification. Libraries were prepared by immunoSEQ multiplex PCR; TCRdb keeps only in-frame clonotypes and omits some of them. Clonal size and the V and J genes are those of that table, whereas D and trimming came from the DNA. This sample has 150,000 to 200,000 clones; roughly 88% occur once, and the top ten carry approximately 9.4%. Sequencing was carried out using peripheral blood. V gene TRBV6-4 combines with J gene TRBJ1-1; no clear D gene. This clonotype was obtained from a woman over 75 with acute or convalescent COVID-19. CDR3 in amino acids: CASSDSYLNTEAFF. CDR3 in DNA: TGTGCCAGCAGTGACTCATATCTGAACACTGAAGCTTTCTTT.